This paragraph covers one T cell receptor beta chain sequence. The assay was immunoSEQ multiplex PCR, and TCRdb's table has in-frame clones only and misses some. This table holds about 750,000 clones, approximately 92% found once. In the naive CD8 group, cells lacked CD45RO and were positively selected for CCR7, so terminally differentiated effector memory CD45RA+ cells were left out. The source of the sample is a study of shared clonotypes between healthy human individuals. The source of this sequence is a man aged 25 to 40 in good health. Material: naive CD8+ T cells sorted from blood.

DNA of the CDR3: TGTGCCAGCAGTTCGCCTCTAGCGGGAGCCACAGATACGCAGTATTTT. Its translation is CASSSPLAGATDTQYF. This sequence joins TRBV6-5 and TRBJ2-3, with TRBD2 matching over 10 bases. Germline CDR1 is MNHEY and CDR2 is SVGAGI. The CDR3 is 16 amino acids. Trimming took 4 bases from V and 2 from J; bases not matched to a gene: 6.